The 5 T cell receptor beta chains presented below share a single source sample, sequenced in a study of OX40 agonist ivuxolimab in advanced cancers. TCRdb's table, derived via immunoSEQ multiplex PCR, lists solely in-frame clones and lacks some. The table includes approximately 78,000 clones, around 88% detected once. Material: CD4+ or CD8+ T cells sorted from blood, obtained in a trial of the OX40 agonist ivuxolimab. The source is an adult with an advanced solid tumor such as melanoma, head and neck, liver or kidney cancer.

This clone was seen a few times. The chain has TRBV7-3 and TRBJ1-1, with no clear D. The CDR3 contains 14 residues. Germline V gene data show CDR1 as SGHTA and CDR2 as FQGTGA. The V end was cut by 3 bases, the J end by 1 base, with 9 bases between. The CDR3 coding sequence is TGTGCCAGCAGCTTGATTGCCGGGAACACTGAAGCTTTCTTT. Amino acid sequence: CASSLIAGNTEAFF.

This clone was picked up one time. The V gene is TRBV2, the J gene TRBJ1-5; TRBD1 might be the D (5 bases). The CDR3 spans 15 residues. The germline V gene has CDR1 SNHLY and CDR2 FYNNEI. Deletions cut 4 bases from V and 3 bases from J, with 13 bases between. The CDR3 DNA sequence: TGTGCCAGCAGTGCGGGGCTAGGGGTCAATCAGCCCCAGCATTTT. Translation gives CASSAGLGVNQPQHF. The full variable domain, with the rest looked up from reference TRBV2 and TRBJ1-5, is EPEVTQTPSHQVTQMGQEVILRCVPISNHLYFYWYRQILGQKVEFLVSFYNNEISEKSEIFDDQFSVERPDGSNFTLKIRSTKLEDSAMYFCASSAGLGVNQPQHFGDGTRLSIL.

The genes are TRBV7-9 and TRBJ1-5; D gene ambiguous. V was pared by 5 bases and J by 0 bases, with 20 bases between. CDR3 length: 18 residues. Germline assignment: CDR1 SEHNR and CDR2 FQNEAQ (reference sequence). The CDR3 protein is CASSHSKGRTDSNQPQHF. Written as DNA, the CDR3 is TGTGCCAGCAGCCACTCGAAAGGCAGGACTGATAGCAATCAGCCCCAGCATTTT. Full variable domain (rest looked up from reference TRBV7-9 and TRBJ1-5): DTGVSQNPRHKITKRGQNVTFRCDPISEHNRLYWYRQTLGQGPEFLTYFQNEAQLEKSRLLSDRFSAERPKGSFSTLEIQRTEQGDSAMYLCASSHSKGRTDSNQPQHFGDGTRLSIL.

The genes are TRBV6-5 and TRBJ1-5, with 8 bases aligning to TRBD1. The CDR3 spans 14 residues. The ends lost 4 bases at V and 7 bases at J; junction bases unmatched: 6. Germline loops: CDR1 MNHEY, CDR2 SVGAGI. The CDR3 region has the DNA TGTGCCAGCAGTTCGACAGGGGCTTTACAGCCCCAGCATTTT. It is translated as CASSSTGALQPQHF.

The genes are TRBV7-3 and TRBJ1-2; TRBD1 matches at 9 bases. V lost 0 bases and J lost 7; bases outside the gene matches: 9. This CDR3 spans 16 amino acids. Germline-derived CDR1 and CDR2 are SGHTA and FQGTGA. The CDR3 region has the DNA TGTGCCAGCAGCTTAACGGGACAGGGCAGACTAGGTGGCTACACCTTC. It is translated as CASSLTGQGRLGGYTF.